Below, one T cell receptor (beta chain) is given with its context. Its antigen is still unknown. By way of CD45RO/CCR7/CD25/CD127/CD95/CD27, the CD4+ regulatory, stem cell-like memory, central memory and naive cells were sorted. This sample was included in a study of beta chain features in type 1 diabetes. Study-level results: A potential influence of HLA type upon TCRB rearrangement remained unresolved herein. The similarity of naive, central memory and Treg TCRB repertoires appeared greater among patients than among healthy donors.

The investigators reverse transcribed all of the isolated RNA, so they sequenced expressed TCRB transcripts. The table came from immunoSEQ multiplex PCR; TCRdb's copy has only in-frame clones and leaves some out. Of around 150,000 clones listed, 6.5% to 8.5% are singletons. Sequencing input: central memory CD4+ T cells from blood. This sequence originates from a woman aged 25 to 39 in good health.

The CDR3 loop reads CASSLWGDRGNIQYF. The DNA of the CDR3 is TGCGCCAGCAGCTTGTGGGGGGACAGGGGAAACATTCAGTACTTC. The chain employs TRBV5-1 and TRBJ2-4, with 10 bases identical to TRBD1. Germline V gene lookup returns CDR1 SGHRS and CDR2 YFSETQ. CDR3 size: 15 residues. The ends lost 1 base at V and 6 bases at J; junction bases unmatched: 4.